A selection of T cell receptor beta chains follows, all from one sample in a study of low-dose radiotherapy and immunotherapy resistance in tumors. TCRdb used MiXCR to reprocess the reads, holding one entry per CDR3 protein. The table shows 57,000 or so distinct CDR3 sequences, with under 30% occurring only once. This specimen was PBMCs, taken before treatment. These receptors were collected from a male donor with prostate cancer. CDR3s include the opening cysteine and the closing phenylalanine or tryptophan. The D gene is left open where the match is weak. Not every row has a clone size; where given, it reads once, few, many or a size class.

cdr3_aa	cdr3_nt	d_call	clone_size	v_call	j_call
CATSREPESYNEQFF	TGTGCCACCAGCAGAGAACCAGAGTCCTACAATGAGCAGTTCTTC	-	many	TRBV15	TRBJ2-1
CASSRLEGSTDTQYF	TGTGCCAGCAGTAGACTAGAAGGTAGCACAGATACGCAGTATTTT	-	-	TRBV6-8	TRBJ2-3
CASSGGMNTEAFF	TGTGCCAGCAGCGGGGGGATGAACACTGAAGCTTTCTTT	-	many	TRBV7-3	TRBJ1-1
CASSYSLVRNTEAFF	TGTGCCAGCAGTTACTCTCTAGTGCGGAACACTGAAGCTTTCTTT	-	-	TRBV6-8	TRBJ1-1
CASTLPGLAGGTGELFF	TGTGCCAGCACCCTGCCGGGACTAGCGGGAGGAACCGGGGAGCTGTTTTTT	TRBD2	-	TRBV12-3/TRBV12-4	TRBJ2-2
CASSRQGGTEAFF	TGTGCCAGCAGCCGGCAGGGGGGCACTGAAGCTTTCTTT	TRBD1	many	TRBV5-5	TRBJ1-1
CAISESGGKPGNTIYF	TGTGCCATCAGTGAGTCGGGCGGGAAACCTGGAAACACCATATATTTT	-	many	TRBV10-3	TRBJ1-3
CASSEVGALLEETQYF	TGCGCCAGCAGTGAGGTCGGGGCTCTATTGGAAGAGACCCAGTACTTC	-	many	TRBV10-2	TRBJ2-5
CASSQVSQGNTEAFF	TGTGCCAGCAGCCAAGTGAGTCAGGGGAACACTGAAGCTTTCTTT	-	many	TRBV4-2	TRBJ1-1
CASDQYNEQFF	TGTGCCAGCGACCAGTACAATGAGCAGTTCTTC	-	-	TRBV2	TRBJ2-1
CSAWDGRRSNYGYTF	TGCAGTGCTTGGGACGGACGTAGATCTAACTATGGCTACACCTTC	-	many	TRBV20-1	TRBJ1-2
CAITSGTYNEQFF	TGTGCCATCACCTCCGGGACCTACAATGAGCAGTTCTTC	-	-	TRBV6-1	TRBJ2-1
CASSQEVVAGGNEQFF	TGTGCCAGCAGCCAAGAGGTGGTAGCGGGAGGGAATGAGCAGTTCTTC	TRBD2	many	TRBV4-2	TRBJ2-1
CSVDAVAGGELIEQYF	TGCAGCGTCGATGCAGTAGCGGGAGGGGAGTTAATCGAGCAGTACTTC	TRBD2	many	TRBV29-1	TRBJ2-7
CASSFRTGASSFASDEQFF	TGTGCCAGCAGCTTTAGGACAGGGGCATCGTCCTTCGCATCGGATGAGCAGTTCTTC	TRBD1	many	TRBV7-2	TRBJ2-1
CASSFQGNEETQYF	TGCGCCAGCAGCTTCCAGGGGAACGAAGAGACCCAGTACTTC	-	many	TRBV5-1	TRBJ2-5
CSVAAAGLNYGYTF	TGCAGCGTTGCCGCGGCAGGACTCAACTATGGCTACACCTTC	-	many	TRBV29-1	TRBJ1-2
CASSVVGTGGSEAFF	TGTGCCAGCAGCGTAGTGGGGACAGGGGGCTCTGAAGCTTTCTTT	TRBD1	many	TRBV9	TRBJ1-1
CATSDPWTGNNEQFF	TGTGCCACCAGTGACCCGTGGACGGGAAACAATGAGCAGTTCTTC	-	-	TRBV24-1	TRBJ2-1
CASSLGGSGGGTQYF	TGTGCCAGCAGCTTAGGCGGGAGTGGGGGGGGGACCCAGTACTTC	TRBD2	many	TRBV7-7	TRBJ2-5
CASSVSSGLLTDTQYF	TGTGCCAGCAGCGTTTCGAGCGGGCTCCTCACAGATACGCAGTATTTT	-	-	TRBV7-2	TRBJ2-3
CASSGGLGTRTFQPQHF	TGTGCCAGTAGTGGTGGGCTAGGGACAAGAACCTTCCAGCCCCAGCATTTT	-	few	TRBV19	TRBJ1-5
CATSRDRGSYNEQFF	TGTGCCACCAGCAGAGACAGGGGATCCTACAATGAGCAGTTCTTC	-	few	TRBV15	TRBJ2-1
CASRLAGDYNEQFF	TGTGCCAGCAGACTAGCGGGAGATTACAATGAGCAGTTCTTC	TRBD2	-	TRBV6-8	TRBJ2-1
CASSVAPDRVYEQYF	TGTGCCAGCAGCGTAGCCCCGGACAGGGTATACGAGCAGTACTTC	TRBD1	many	TRBV9	TRBJ2-7
CASSFYYGTGELFFF	-	-	few	TRBV5-1	TRBJ2-2
CSASIDPNQPQHF	TGCAGTGCTAGTATCGACCCGAATCAGCCCCAGCATTTT	-	-	TRBV20-1	TRBJ1-5
CASTKSGANVLTF	TGTGCCAGCACGAAATCTGGGGCCAACGTCCTGACTTTC	-	many	TRBV27	TRBJ2-6
CASMGRPREQYF	TGTGCCAGCATGGGCAGGCCCCGGGAGCAGTACTTC	-	many	TRBV28	TRBJ2-7
CSVTEGGIREQYF	TGCAGCGTGACGGAGGGGGGTATACGCGAGCAGTACTTC	-	many	TRBV29-1	TRBJ2-7
CASSVEQMLEVNYNEQFF	TGTGCCAGCAGCGTAGAACAGATGTTAGAAGTTAACTACAATGAGCAGTTCTTC	-	-	TRBV9	TRBJ2-1